This T cell receptor (beta chain) was identified during a study of T cells in Graves' hyperthyroidism and ophthalmopathy. Study observations and caveats: Blood also contained most expanded thyroid clonotypes above 0.001.

This clonotype occurred a few times. As yet, its antigen is unknown. Germline assignment: CDR1 SGHVS and CDR2 FQNEAQ. This CDR3 is built from 18 residues. J was trimmed by 1 base and V by 5 bases; bases with no gene match: 6. RNA transcripts yielded amplified TCR beta CDR3 regions. The HTBI set primed first-round TCR CDR3 RT-PCR. One entry per CDR3 protein results from TCRdb running MiXCR on the multiplex PCR reads. The repertoire holds 700,000 or so distinct CDR3 sequences, with about 15% as singletons. V usage is TRBV7-8 and J usage is TRBJ2-4; 15 nucleotides agree with TRBD2. The TCR was taken from a young man with Graves' hyperthyroidism. Sequenced input: blood. CDR3 sequence (DNA): TGTGCCAGCAGCCACGGACTAGCGGGAGGGCCCGCCAAAAACATTCAGTACTTC. This gives the protein CASSHGLAGGPAKNIQYF.